This is a list of T cell receptor beta chains from one sample in a study of radiotherapy plus CTLA-4 blockade in lung cancer. TCRdb's table, derived via immunoSEQ multiplex PCR, lists solely in-frame clones and lacks some. The data hold around 100,000 clones, with over 65% observed a single time. This sample comprised peripheral blood, obtained from a patient treated with radiotherapy plus ipilimumab. These receptors were obtained from a human donor with non-small cell lung cancer that progressed on radiotherapy plus ipilimumab. Some clones in this sample may be carry-over from other donors' samples. Both conserved end residues are part of each CDR3. The order of the fields is V gene, CDR3 protein.

>TRBV5-1
CASSLVGQGSQETQYF
>TRBV4-1
CASAPGQGEGYEQYF
>TRBV29-1
CSGQGGGDTQYF
>TRBV15
CATSRDIPTLIGNQPQHF
>TRBV7-9
CASSQGDSYNSPLHF
>TRBV7-3
CASSASGGRYNEQFF
>TRBV6-1
CASTGQSSYNEQFF
>TRBV5-1
CASSLQGAFVNEQFF
>TRBV19
CASSILAGGSETQYF
>TRBV7-9
CASSSAAVTDTQYF
>TRBV20-1
CSALTQETQYF
>TRBV6-5
CASSTRWQHRAEAFF
>TRBV4-3
CASSQERWGTDTQYF
>TRBV14
CASSQVTWVPQHF
>TRBV2
CAMGETQYF
>TRBV5-6
CASSFYRDQPQHF
>TRBV11-2
CASTPDPGVPEQYF
>TRBV10-3
CAIGSEETQYF
>TRBV6-6
CASSYGKSYEQYF
>TRBV29-1
CSVEDLRVRETQYF
>TRBV7-2
CASSSTTREETQYF
>TRBV28
CASSPGQGGQPQHF
>TRBV7-9
CASRGQTYEQYF